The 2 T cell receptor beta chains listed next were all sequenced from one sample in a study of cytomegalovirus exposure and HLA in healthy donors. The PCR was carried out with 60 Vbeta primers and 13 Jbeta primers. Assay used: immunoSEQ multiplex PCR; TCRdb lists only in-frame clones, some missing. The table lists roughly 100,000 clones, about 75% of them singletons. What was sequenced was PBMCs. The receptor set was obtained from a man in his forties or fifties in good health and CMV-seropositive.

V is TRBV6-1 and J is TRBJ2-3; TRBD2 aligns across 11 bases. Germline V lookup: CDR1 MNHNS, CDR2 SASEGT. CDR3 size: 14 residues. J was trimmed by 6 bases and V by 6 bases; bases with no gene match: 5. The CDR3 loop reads CASRMTSGKDTQYF. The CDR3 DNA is TGTGCCAGCAGGATGACTAGCGGGAAGGATACGCAGTATTTT.

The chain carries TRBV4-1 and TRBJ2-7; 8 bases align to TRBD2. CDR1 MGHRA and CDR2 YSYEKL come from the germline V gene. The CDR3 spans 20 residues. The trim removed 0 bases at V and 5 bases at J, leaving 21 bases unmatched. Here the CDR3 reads CASSQDFVPFRGGLRDEQYF. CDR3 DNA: TGCGCCAGCAGCCAAGATTTCGTCCCCTTTCGGGGGGGCCTACGAGACGAGCAGTACTTC.